This T cell receptor beta chain was observed in a study of T cells after yellow fever vaccination. In making TCR cDNA, 5'RACE template switching added a universal primer site and UMIs to it. TCRdb fed the 5' RACE reads into MiXCR, producing one record per CDR3 protein. The table has 400,000 or so distinct CDR3 sequences, approximately 18% seen once. General study findings and limits: FACS-sorted repertoires could harbor abundant contaminating bulk-population clonotypes. Relatively few clonotypes were ones that appeared in both CD4 and CD8 compartments.

The germline V gene encodes CDR1 LGHNA and CDR2 YSLEER. V lost 0 bases and J 1 base, leaving 18 bases between the germline ends. CDR3 length: 18 amino acids. A note on this clonotype: Its antigen is as yet unknown.

The specimen comprised PBMCs, sampled before the yellow fever booster vaccination. V and J are TRBV4-3 and TRBJ1-1; D gene ambiguous. This TCR came from a man younger than 30 who received the YFV17D yellow fever vaccine. CDR3: CASSQETPLRQANTEAFF. The CDR3 DNA reads TGCGCCAGCAGCCAAGAAACCCCCCTGAGGCAGGCGAACACTGAAGCTTTCTTT.